This T cell receptor beta chain was obtained from a study of tumor-infiltrating lymphocytes in primary liver carcinoma (dated by TCRdb to 2016 to 2017). Background on the whole study: Of the five patients, three men and two women aged 30 to 69 years, four had hepatocellular carcinoma and one had combined HCC and intrahepatic cholangiocarcinoma. For each liver tumor, the study sampled five regions along with adjacent normal tissue and blood, and applied TCRbeta repertoire sequencing, expression microarrays and whole-exome sequencing. Each sample produced roughly 3.5 to 7.5 million productive TCRbeta reads, and read depth showed no significant difference between tissue types. The tumors of the five patients were staged as T1-T3 N0M0, with maximum diameters ranging from roughly 4 to 10 cm. TCRbeta repertoire sequencing covered 35 specimens from 5 patients: roughly 25 tumor regions, 5 adjacent noncancerous liver tissues and 5 peripheral blood samples. Technical replicate repertoires showed high reproducibility, with mean shared-clone rates about 0.88 and correlation coefficients above 0.95. Broad study findings and their caveats: Only the TCR beta chain was sequenced, which likely underestimates true repertoire diversity because unpaired alpha chains were not captured. Pairs of tumor regions showed greater repertoire overlap (mean about 35%) than tumor-adjacent pairs (approximately 17%) or tumor-blood pairs (roughly 15%), which is consistent with antigen-driven expansion. The top 250 clones accounted for a significantly greater share of the repertoire in tumors than in blood (p = 0.039). Because the samples were bulk and unsorted, CD4+ and CD8+ T cell repertoires could not be compared. The study included only four to six patients, and the authors note findings should be validated in a larger study.

Total RNA and DNA were co-extracted from roughly 18-30 mg of bulk tissue with the AllPrep DNA/RNA mini kit, without cell sorting. A few patients with histopathologically diagnosed primary liver carcinoma underwent surgical resection in China between late 2015 and March 2016. Patients had chronic HBV infection and were treatment-naive at sampling. Pieces of fresh tumor and adjacent tissue were cut in half, with one half kept in RNAlater at -80 degrees C and the other half sent for histology. Using a constant-region primer and ProtoScript II reverse transcriptase, TCRbeta-specific cDNA was reverse-transcribed from 500 ng total RNA. Construction of the TCRbeta libraries relied on three nested rounds of multiplex PCR, following a slightly modified ARM-PCR procedure. A final 25-cycle PCR with Deep VentR polymerase added sample barcodes and Illumina adapters. Before sequencing, amplicons of 200-500 bp were purified from gel using a QIAquick gel extraction kit. An Illumina HiSeq 2500 was used to sequence the TCRbeta amplicons, generating 250-bp paired-end reads. The source study handled its data this way. Trimmomatic v0.33 was used to quality-trim the reads, and FLASH v1.2.11 was used to merge paired reads so that full CDR3 sequences could be recovered. V, D and J germline segments were assigned to the rearranged TCRbeta sequences using MiGEC v1.2.1b. Clonotype statistics, along with Shannon-Wiener diversity indices, were calculated using VDJtools v1.0.0. To reduce sampling bias, subsequent analyses other than the diversity analysis used only the 250 most abundant clonotypes in each sample. The public reads were run again by TCRdb, first through fastp at Q25 and then through MiXCR, and only productive beta chains were kept. Rows merge per CDR3 protein into single entries with the most common DNA and genes. For this entry, the V and J calls and clone size follow TCRdb and not the study's own pipeline. The sample table contains under 150,000 distinct CDR3 sequences; only one count was recorded for around 70% of them. The ten largest make up 7.5% to 10% of the sample.

Remarks on this clonotype: Its antigen remains undetermined. A junction end diverges from the germline sequence, so it may reflect a read error.

The TCR comes from a woman aged 55-69 years with primary liver carcinoma and hepatitis B virus infection. Sample: tumor-adjacent normal liver tissue.

The DNA sequence reads TGTGCCAGCAACACGGGGGCAGCAGATACGCAGTGTTTT. It codes for CASNTGAADTQCF. Recombination joined TRBV11-2 with TRBJ2-3; the D call is possibly TRBD1 or TRBD2, each sharing 6 bases. From a lookup of the germline V gene, CDR1 and CDR2 are SGHAT and FQNNGV. The CDR3 runs 13 residues from the cysteine to the phenylalanine. The DNA shown is the 39-base CDR3, in frame from base 1.